The clone carrying this TCR beta chain was counted many times. Antigen: not known. One entry per CDR3 protein, called by TCRdb with MiXCR from the 5' RACE reads. The data show 500,000 to 650,000 distinct CDR3 sequences, around 12% seen once. The CDR3 length is 17 residues. V lost 2 bases and J lost 2; bases outside the gene matches: 8. In germline, CDR1 is SGHRS, CDR2 YFSETQ. These data belong to a study of T cells after yellow fever vaccination. The study, taken as a whole, reports: Most clones from primary vaccination were detected again post-booster (roughly 96% CD4, more than 85% CD8).

The gene calls are TRBV5-1 and TRBJ2-3; 10 nucleotides line up with TRBD1. Source: PBMCs, taken on the day of the yellow fever booster vaccination. The TCR originated in a man aged 30-40 years who received the YFV17D yellow fever vaccine. The CDR3, as DNA: TGCGCCAGCAGCTTCCTGGAGGGACAGGGGTTCACAGATACGCAGTATTTT. Translated, it gives CASSFLEGQGFTDTQYF.